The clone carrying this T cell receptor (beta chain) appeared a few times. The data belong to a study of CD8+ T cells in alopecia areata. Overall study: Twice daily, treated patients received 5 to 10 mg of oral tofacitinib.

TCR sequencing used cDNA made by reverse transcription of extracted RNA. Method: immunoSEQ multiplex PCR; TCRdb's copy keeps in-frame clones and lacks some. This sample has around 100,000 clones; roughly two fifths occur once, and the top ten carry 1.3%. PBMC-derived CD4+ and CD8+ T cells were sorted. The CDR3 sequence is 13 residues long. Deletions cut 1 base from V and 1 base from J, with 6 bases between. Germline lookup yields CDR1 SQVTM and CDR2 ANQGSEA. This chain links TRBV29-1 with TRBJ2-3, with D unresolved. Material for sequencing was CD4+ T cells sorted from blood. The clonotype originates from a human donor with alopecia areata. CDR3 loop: CSVEAAGTDTQYF. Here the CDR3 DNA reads TGCAGCGTTGAAGCCGCGGGCACAGATACGCAGTATTTT.